This paragraph covers one T cell receptor (beta chain) sequence. Authors' analysis steps: Reference gene primer amplification gave nucleated cell count estimates. The repertoire was sequenced with immunoSEQ multiplex PCR; TCRdb's copy has only in-frame clones and lacks some. V, J and clone size are those of that table, while D and trimming were read from the DNA. Here the sample spans approximately 230,000 clones, 75% to 90% being singletons. The sample is drawn from a study of blood T cell repertoires in COVID-19. On the study more broadly: The samples span acute and convalescent COVID-19 from the United States, Italy and Spain. Nucleic acid was either cDNA or gDNA, and it came from T cells, B-cell-depleted T cells, or PBMCs.

Trimming cost V 1 base and J 1 base, with 13 bases left between them. CDR3 length: 16 amino acids. Germline values: CDR1 KGHSH, CDR2 LQKENI. Sequenced sample: peripheral blood. V and J are TRBV18 and TRBJ1-1; D call uncertain. This TCR was recovered from a man aged 25 to 40 who had recovered from COVID-19. The CDR3 coding sequence is TGTGCCAGCTCACCACTAGTCCTCAGAGGGAACACTGAAGCTTTCTTT. It specifies CASSPLVLRGNTEAFF.